The rows below give T cell receptor beta chains drawn from one sample of a study of tumor-infiltrating lymphocytes in primary liver carcinoma. TCRdb ran MiXCR on the multiplex PCR reads and lists one entry per CDR3 protein. The table records fewer than 200,000 distinct CDR3 sequences, 85% of them present only once. Sequencing was carried out using tumor tissue from primary liver carcinoma. These receptor sequences come from a man between 35 and 55 years old with primary liver carcinoma and hepatitis B virus infection. Both conserved end residues are part of each CDR3. The order of the fields is D gene, J gene, V gene, clone size, CDR3 DNA, CDR3 protein. The D gene is left open where the match is weak. Clone size is shown for a subset of rows, as once, few, many or a class of expanded clone.

d_gene: TRBD2; j_gene: TRBJ2-7; v_gene: TRBV13; abundance: -; CDR3nt: TGTACCAGCAGCATCTCCGGGACTAGCAGCCACGAGCAATACTTC; CDR3aa: CTSSISGTSSHEQYF
d_gene: TRBD2; j_gene: TRBJ2-7; v_gene: TRBV12-3/TRBV12-4; abundance: few; CDR3nt: TGTGCCAGCAATTTTCCCGGGACTAGCGGGAGAGGCGAGCAGTACTTT; CDR3aa: CASNFPGTSGRGEQYF
d_gene: -; j_gene: TRBJ2-7; v_gene: TRBV6-2/TRBV6-3; abundance: -; CDR3nt: TGTGTCAACAGTTACTCGTTACAGTCAAACTCCTACGAGCATTACTTC; CDR3aa: CVNSYSLQSNSYEHYF
d_gene: -; j_gene: TRBJ2-1; v_gene: TRBV29-1; abundance: once; CDR3nt: TGCAGCGTGAGATATGCACAGATGCAGTTCTTC; CDR3aa: CSVRYAQMQFF
d_gene: TRBD2; j_gene: TRBJ2-7; v_gene: TRBV6-2/TRBV6-3; abundance: -; CDR3nt: TGTGCCAGCAACCCTCCGACTAGCGGAGGATACGAGCAGTACTTC; CDR3aa: CASNPPTSGGYEQYF
d_gene: TRBD1; j_gene: TRBJ1-2; v_gene: TRBV12-3/TRBV12-4; abundance: -; CDR3nt: TGTGCCAGCTCACGGACAGGGGGCTATGATGACTGCACCTTC; CDR3aa: CASSRTGGYDDCTF
d_gene: TRBD2; j_gene: TRBJ2-3; v_gene: TRBV6-6; abundance: -; CDR3nt: TGTGCCAACAGTCGGACTAGCCAGGGAAATACGCAGTATTTT; CDR3aa: CANSRTSQGNTQYF
d_gene: -; j_gene: TRBJ2-3; v_gene: TRBV14; abundance: large; CDR3nt: TGTGCCAGCAGCCGAGGATACACAGATACGCAGTATTTT; CDR3aa: CASSRGYTDTQYF
d_gene: -; j_gene: TRBJ2-4; v_gene: TRBV29-1; abundance: once; CDR3nt: TGCAGCGTTGAAAAGAGCGGTGAAGGAGTCAACAACATTCAGTACTTC; CDR3aa: CSVEKSGEGVNNIQYF
d_gene: -; j_gene: TRBJ2-2; v_gene: TRBV6-1; abundance: -; CDR3nt: TGTGCCAGCAGTGAAGTCCCCACTAGCTTACCAGGGTGGCTGTTTTTT; CDR3aa: CASSEVPTSLPGWLFF
d_gene: -; j_gene: TRBJ2-5; v_gene: TRBV6-6; abundance: -; CDR3nt: TGTGCCAGCAGTTACCGGGATCAAGGGACCCAATACTTC; CDR3aa: CASSYRDQGTQYF
d_gene: -; j_gene: TRBJ1-5; v_gene: TRBV6-1; abundance: once; CDR3nt: TGTGCAAGCAGTGGGGAGCTCTATCAGCCCCACCATTTT; CDR3aa: CASSGELYQPHHF
d_gene: -; j_gene: TRBJ1-1; v_gene: TRBV5-1; abundance: -; CDR3nt: TGCGCCAGCAACTTGTCGTCTGGGGGGGCGAACACTGAAGCTTTCTTT; CDR3aa: CASNLSSGGANTEAFF
d_gene: -; j_gene: TRBJ1-2; v_gene: TRBV15; abundance: few; CDR3nt: TGTGCCACCAGCGCGACTGACGGAGGTTGGGGCTACACCTTC; CDR3aa: CATSATDGGWGYTF
d_gene: -; j_gene: TRBJ2-3; v_gene: TRBV6-1; abundance: -; CDR3nt: TGTGCCAGCAGTGAAGGTAGCTGGCCCGCAGATACACAGTTTTTT; CDR3aa: CASSEGSWPADTQFF
d_gene: -; j_gene: TRBJ2-7; v_gene: TRBV6-2/TRBV6-3; abundance: -; CDR3nt: TGCGCCAGCAGTTACATCTACGAGCAGTACTTC; CDR3aa: CASSYIYEQYF
d_gene: TRBD1; j_gene: TRBJ2-6; v_gene: TRBV4-1; abundance: once; CDR3nt: TGCGCCAGCGGCCAACCTGGACAGGGTGTCGGAGGGGCCAACGTCCTGACTTTC; CDR3aa: CASGQPGQGVGGANVLTF
d_gene: TRBD1; j_gene: TRBJ2-5; v_gene: TRBV6-5; abundance: once; CDR3nt: TGTGCCAGCGGTCGAACGACAGGGAGCGGAGAGACCTGGTACTTC; CDR3aa: CASGRTTGSGETWYF
d_gene: TRBD1; j_gene: TRBJ2-7; v_gene: TRBV4-3; abundance: -; CDR3nt: TGCGTCAGCAGCCAAGAGGAAACAGGGGCCCCCTACGAGCAGTACTTC; CDR3aa: CVSSQEETGAPYEQYF
d_gene: -; j_gene: TRBJ2-5; v_gene: TRBV28; abundance: -; CDR3nt: TGTGCCAGCAGTCGGGACGTTGGGCAAGATACACAGTACTTC; CDR3aa: CASSRDVGQDTQYF
d_gene: TRBD2; j_gene: TRBJ2-1; v_gene: TRBV29-1; abundance: -; CDR3nt: TGCAGCGTTGGCCTTCTAGCGGGAGTGACCGCTAAGCAGTTCTTC; CDR3aa: CSVGLLAGVTAKQFF
d_gene: -; j_gene: TRBJ2-7; v_gene: TRBV29-1; abundance: -; CDR3nt: TGCAGCATTGAAGATCCAGGAGGAAGCTCCTACGAGCATTACTTC; CDR3aa: CSIEDPGGSSYEHYF
d_gene: TRBD2; j_gene: TRBJ2-1; v_gene: TRBV7-8; abundance: -; CDR3nt: TGTGCCAGCAGCAGAAAGACTAGCGGGAGTTCGAATGAGCAGTTTTTC; CDR3aa: CASSRKTSGSSNEQFF
d_gene: TRBD2; j_gene: TRBJ2-4; v_gene: TRBV11-1; abundance: -; CDR3nt: TGTGACAGCTGCTTTCCCTGGACTAGCGGGGACAAAAACATTCAGTACTTC; CDR3aa: CDSCFPWTSGDKNIQYF
d_gene: -; j_gene: TRBJ2-3; v_gene: TRBV18; abundance: few; CDR3nt: TGTGCCAGCTCACCACGCTTGGGCACAGATACGCAGTATTTT; CDR3aa: CASSPRLGTDTQYF
d_gene: TRBD2; j_gene: TRBJ2-1; v_gene: TRBV6-2/TRBV6-3; abundance: -; CDR3nt: TGTGCCAGCACCCTAGCGGGAGGTTTTGGTGAGCAGATCTTC; CDR3aa: CASTLAGGFGEQIF
d_gene: TRBD1; j_gene: TRBJ2-7; v_gene: TRBV6-2/TRBV6-3; abundance: medium-sized; CDR3nt: TGTGCCAGCAGTTACTCGACACAGGGGAATCGCTACGAGCAGTACTTC; CDR3aa: CASSYSTQGNRYEQYF
d_gene: TRBD2; j_gene: TRBJ2-1; v_gene: TRBV6-1; abundance: once; CDR3nt: TGTGCCAGCAGTCAATCTAGCGGGAGCTACAATGAGCAGCTCTTC; CDR3aa: CASSQSSGSYNEQLF